The T cell receptor (beta chain) under discussion was sequenced for a study of OX40 agonist ivuxolimab in advanced cancers. Findings and caveats of the study: Fewer expanded clones were found on average in CD4+ than in CD8+ T cells.

The method was immunoSEQ multiplex PCR; TCRdb's version includes in-frame clones alone and lacks a portion of them. The sample shows more than 50,000 clones, 65% to 90% of them seen only once. Autoimmune disease history or systemic immunosuppression meant exclusion. About this clone itself: The antigen is not known.

With V trimmed by 7 bases and J by 10 bases, 8 bases remained unmatched. Germline-derived CDR1 and CDR2 are LNHDA and SQIVND (reference sequence). The CDR3 covers 12 residues. The V call is TRBV19, the J call TRBJ1-1; 8 bases match TRBD1. The sequence derives from an adult with an advanced solid tumor such as melanoma, head and neck, liver or kidney cancer. The starting material was CD4+ or CD8+ T cells sorted from blood, obtained in a trial of the OX40 agonist ivuxolimab. The CDR3 region is CASTPAGTGAFF. The CDR3 bases are TGTGCCAGTACCCCGGCCGGGACAGGAGCTTTCTTT.